This TCR beta chain appears in the sequencing data of a study of type 1 and type 2 diabetes patients (dated by TCRdb to the mid-2010s). Study-wide context: Recruited in China, the cohort was made up of 10 or so type 1 diabetes patients, a few type 2 diabetes patients and about six nondiabetic controls. Across the study, CD4+ and CD8+ T cells were positively selected from PBMCs by means of CD4 or CD8 MicroBeads on MACS columns. A total of more than 15 million paired-end reads were generated across the whole study. TCRbeta repertoires were profiled by high-throughput sequencing in the study to compare type 1 diabetes, type 2 diabetes and nondiabetic individuals. For the type 1 diabetes patients, the type 2 diabetes patients acted as a disease comparison group. Similar V gene usage was observed when approximately 22-cycle and 25-cycle amplification were compared, suggesting similar primer efficiencies and random PCR bias. Sequencing of the TCRbeta libraries was paired-end and was performed on Illumina HiSeq 2000 or MiSeq instruments. General conclusions and limits of the study: In both CD4+ and CD8+ T cells, type 2 diabetes repertoires were highly diverse, with diversity significantly greater than that of type 1 diabetes repertoires. Age and gender were not matched between study groups, possibly biasing interpretation. Type 2 diabetes patients had few highly-expanded CD4+ clones, median one, accounting for a median approximately 3.7% of reads. Type 2 diabetes and control samples had highly correlated V and J gene usage patterns, with an average between-sample correlation of approximately 0.97. Because only a limited number of T2D and control samples were sequenced, some T1D-only HECs might also be present in more T2D or control samples.

The listed sequencing device is Illumina MiSeq. Genomic DNA from sorted T cell subsets was used as template for TCRbeta CDR3 amplification. The TCRbeta CDR3 region was amplified by multiplex PCR using 30 forward and 13 reverse primers. AMPure XP beads were used to purify the PCR products, after which a second roughly 25-cycle PCR added indices and adaptors. Libraries were gel-purified using the QIAquick Gel Extraction Kit before sequencing. Processing in the source paper ran as follows. Paired-end reads were merged using FLASH and were aligned with IgBLAST to IMGT V, D and J germline references. Reads with less than 70% alignment identity to germline references were removed, leaving 9.5 million to 13 million reads across the study. CDR3 boundaries, reading frame and productivity were assigned following IMGT definitions. Clones at or above 1% of reads were defined as highly-expanded clones, and diversity was measured by normalized Shannon entropy. Unpaired two-tailed t-tests were used to test for differences in Shannon entropy between groups. TCRdb itself trimmed the public reads at Q25 with fastp, ran MiXCR and retained productive beta chains. Rows are combined by CDR3 protein, so each entry shows the most common genes and DNA. TCRdb's processing, not the authors', yielded these V and J calls. This sample comprises a few hundred thousand distinct CDR3 sequences, roughly 44% of them detected only once. The top ten clones comprise roughly an eighth of the sample.

This clonotype was detected only a few times. The clone's antigen remains unknown. Nothing much larger sits one base from this clone, and base qualities are not available. Trimming takes 0 bases from V and 2 bases from J, and the germline ends sit 11 bases apart. Sequences MGHRA (CDR1) and YSYEKL (CDR2) are obtained from the germline V gene. There are 15 amino acids in the CDR3, from cysteine to phenylalanine inclusive. This entry keeps only the CDR3 DNA: 45 bases, framed from base 1. Every diabetic patient fulfilled standard classification criteria for type 1 or type 2 diabetes, and glucose and C-peptide were measured using WHO-recommended methods. Donors with other autoimmune diseases or infections within the previous four weeks were excluded from participation. From each participant, around 10 milliliters of peripheral blood were collected. PBMCs were isolated with LymphoPrep density separation.

This receptor was taken from a man younger than 35 with type 2 diabetes. The V and J genes are TRBV4-1 and TRBJ2-7; TRBD1 could be the D gene, as 5 bases match. Specimen: peripheral blood mononuclear cells (PBMCs). The sequenced DNA is TGCGCCAGCAGCCAAGATCAGGGTTGGGCCTACGAGCAGTACTTC. The resulting protein is CASSQDQGWAYEQYF.